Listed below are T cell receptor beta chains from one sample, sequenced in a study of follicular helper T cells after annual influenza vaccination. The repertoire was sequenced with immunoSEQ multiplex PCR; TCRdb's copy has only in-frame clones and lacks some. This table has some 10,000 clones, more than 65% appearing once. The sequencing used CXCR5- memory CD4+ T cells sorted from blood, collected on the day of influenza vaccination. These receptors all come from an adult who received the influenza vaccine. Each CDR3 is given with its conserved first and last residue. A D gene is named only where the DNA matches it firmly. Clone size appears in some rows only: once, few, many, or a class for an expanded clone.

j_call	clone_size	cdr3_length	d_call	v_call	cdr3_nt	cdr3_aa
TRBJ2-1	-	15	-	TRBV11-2	TGTGCCAGCAGAACCGCAGGGGGGCCGTACAATGAGCAGTTCTTC	CASRTAGGPYNEQFF
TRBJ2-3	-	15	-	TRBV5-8	TGTGCCAGCAACAAAGACGGGGGATACACAGATACGCAGTATTTT	CASNKDGGYTDTQYF
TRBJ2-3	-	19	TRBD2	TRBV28	TGTGCCAGCACCCAGGGAGTGCGACTAGCGGGAGGGAGCACAGATACGCAGTATTTT	CASTQGVRLAGGSTDTQYF
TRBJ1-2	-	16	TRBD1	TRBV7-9	TGTGCCAGCAGCACAGTAGGGGGCACAAGCGGGTATGGCTACACCTTC	CASSTVGGTSGYGYTF
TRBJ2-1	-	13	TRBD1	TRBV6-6	TGTGCCAGCAGTCAAACCCCCGGGACAGGGGCGTTCTTC	CASSQTPGTGAFF
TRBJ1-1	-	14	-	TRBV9	TGTGCCAGCAGCCTCCGGGGGCGGAACACTGAAGCTTTCTTT	CASSLRGRNTEAFF
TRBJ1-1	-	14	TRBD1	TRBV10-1	TGCGCCAGCACGTGTGGGTCAGGGGGCACTGAAGCTTTCTTT	CASTCGSGGTEAFF
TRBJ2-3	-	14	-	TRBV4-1	TGCGCCAGCAGCCAGTTTTTTTTCACAGATACGCAGTATTTT	CASSQFFFTDTQYF
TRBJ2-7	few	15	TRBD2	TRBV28	TGTGCCAGCAGGTGGGGGGGACTAGATGGGTACGAGCAGTACTTC	CASRWGGLDGYEQYF
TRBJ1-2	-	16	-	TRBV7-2	TGTGCCAGCAGCCCAAGGGTCGGGGGATCTAACTATGGCTACACCTTC	CASSPRVGGSNYGYTF
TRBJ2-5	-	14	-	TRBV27	TGTGCCAGCAGTGTGGATCATTTGGGAGAGACCCAGTACTTC	CASSVDHLGETQYF
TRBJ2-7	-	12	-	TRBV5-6	TGTGCCAGCAGCTACGCAGGGCTCGAGCAGTACTTC	CASSYAGLEQYF
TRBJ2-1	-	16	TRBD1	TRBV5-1	TGCGCCAGCAGCCGATCCGGGACAGGGGACTACAATGAGCAGTTCTTC	CASSRSGTGDYNEQFF
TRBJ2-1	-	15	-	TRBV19	TGTGCCAGTAGTATAGCACTAGGATCCTACAATGAGCAGTTCTTC	CASSIALGSYNEQFF
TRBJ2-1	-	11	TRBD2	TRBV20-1	TGCAGTGCCCCCCTAGGGCGGGAGACAATCTTC	CSAPLGRETIF
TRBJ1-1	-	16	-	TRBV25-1	TGTGCCAGCAGTGTCTCTGGAGGGGGGGGGAACACTGAAGCTTTCTTT	CASSVSGGGGNTEAFF
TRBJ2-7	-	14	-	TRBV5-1	TGCGCCAGCAGCCAAGCCGATGGCTCCTACGAGCAGTACTTC	CASSQADGSYEQYF
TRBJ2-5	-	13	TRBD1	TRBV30	TGTGCCTGGAGTCGACAGGGTTTTGAGACCCAGTACTTC	CAWSRQGFETQYF
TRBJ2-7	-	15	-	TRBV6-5	TGTGCCAGCAGTTTACAGGGAGCCAGCTCCTACGAGCAGTACTTC	CASSLQGASSYEQYF
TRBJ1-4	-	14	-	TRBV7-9	TGTGCCAGCAGCTTAGCCGGGGGTAATGAAAAACTGTTTTTT	CASSLAGGNEKLFF
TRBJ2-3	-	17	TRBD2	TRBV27	TGTGCCAGCAGCTCCCTCGGACTAGCGGGGGGAGAGGATACGCAGTATTTT	CASSSLGLAGGEDTQYF
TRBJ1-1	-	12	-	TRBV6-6	TGTGCCAGCAGTCCATCGGGGGGAGAAGCTTTCTTT	CASSPSGGEAFF
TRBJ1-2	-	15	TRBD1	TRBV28	TGTGCCAGCAGTTCGGGCACGGGACAGGGTATTGGCTACACCTTC	CASSSGTGQGIGYTF
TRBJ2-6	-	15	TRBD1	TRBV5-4	TGTGCCAGCAGTCCGCAGGGGGTTGGGGCCAACGTCCTGACTTTC	CASSPQGVGANVLTF
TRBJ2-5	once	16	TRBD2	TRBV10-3	TGTGCCATCAGTGAGTCAAGCGGGGGTTTCCAAGGGACCCAGTACTTC	CAISESSGGFQGTQYF
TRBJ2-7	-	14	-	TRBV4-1	TGCGCCAGCAGCCAAGATTTACAGGACTACGAGCAGTACTTC	CASSQDLQDYEQYF
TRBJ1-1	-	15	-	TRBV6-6	TGTGCCAGCAGTCCAAACGCACAGGGAAACACTGAAGCTTTCTTT	CASSPNAQGNTEAFF
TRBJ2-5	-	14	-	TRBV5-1	TGCGCCAGCAGCTTGGACAGGGCGGGGGAGACCCAGTACTTC	CASSLDRAGETQYF
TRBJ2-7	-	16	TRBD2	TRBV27	TGTGCCAGCAGTTTATCTAGACTAGCGGGGGGCGTCGAGCAGTACTTC	CASSLSRLAGGVEQYF